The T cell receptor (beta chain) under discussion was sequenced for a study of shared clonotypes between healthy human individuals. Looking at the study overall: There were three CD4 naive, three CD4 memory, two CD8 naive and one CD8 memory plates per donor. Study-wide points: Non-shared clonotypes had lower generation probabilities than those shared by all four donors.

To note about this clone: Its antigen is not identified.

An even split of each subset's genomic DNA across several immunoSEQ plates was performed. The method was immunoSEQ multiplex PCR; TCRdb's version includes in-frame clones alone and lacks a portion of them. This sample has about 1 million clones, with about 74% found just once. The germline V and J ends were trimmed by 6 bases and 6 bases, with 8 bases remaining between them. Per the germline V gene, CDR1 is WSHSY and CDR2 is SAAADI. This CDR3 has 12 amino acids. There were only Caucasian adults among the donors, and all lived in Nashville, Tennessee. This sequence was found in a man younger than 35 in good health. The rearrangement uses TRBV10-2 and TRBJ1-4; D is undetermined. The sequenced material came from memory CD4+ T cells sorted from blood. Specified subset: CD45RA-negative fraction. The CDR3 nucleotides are TGCGCCAGCAGCGAAGGATATGAAAAACTGTTTTTT. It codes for CASSEGYEKLFF.